This is a list of T cell receptor beta chains from one sample in a study of cytomegalovirus exposure and HLA in healthy donors. Only in-frame clones appear in the TCRdb table, and some are missing; sequencing was by immunoSEQ multiplex PCR. This sample has 120,000 or so clones, with around 80% found just once. What was sequenced was PBMCs. These receptors were taken from a woman aged 55-75 years in good health and CMV-seropositive. Both conserved end residues are part of each CDR3. A D gene is named only where the DNA matches it firmly.

V: TRBV4-1
D: TRBD1
J: TRBJ1-1
CDR3: CASSRGQGANAEAFF
DNA: TGCGCCAGCAGCCGGGGACAGGGGGCGAACGCTGAAGCTTTCTTT

V: TRBV9
D: NA
J: TRBJ2-1
CDR3: CASSVEASSYNEQFF
DNA: TGTGCCAGCAGCGTAGAAGCTAGTTCCTACAATGAGCAGTTCTTC

V: TRBV5-1
D: NA
J: TRBJ2-3
CDR3: CASSLDPITDTQYF
DNA: TGCGCCAGCAGCTTGGATCCTATCACAGATACGCAGTATTTT

V: TRBV12-5
D: NA
J: TRBJ2-3
CDR3: CASGLGEQITDTQYF
DNA: TGTGCTAGTGGCCTCGGGGAACAGATAACAGATACGCAGTATTTT

V: TRBV28
D: NA
J: TRBJ2-7
CDR3: CASSPLDSDYEQYF
DNA: TGTGCCAGCAGTCCCCTAGATAGCGACTACGAGCAGTACTTC

V: TRBV28
D: NA
J: TRBJ1-5
CDR3: CANGEQGSQPQHF
DNA: TGTGCCAACGGGGAACAGGGAAGTCAGCCCCAGCATTTT

V: TRBV11-2
D: NA
J: TRBJ1-2
CDR3: CASSLFVDSYGYTF
DNA: TGTGCCAGCAGCTTATTTGTGGACAGCTATGGCTACACCTTC

V: TRBV18
D: TRBD2
J: TRBJ2-1
CDR3: CASSPTSVIERMASYNEQFF
DNA: TGTGCCAGCTCACCAACTAGCGTAATAGAGCGTATGGCCTCCTACAATGAGCAGTTCTTC

V: TRBV11-3
D: TRBD2
J: TRBJ2-1
CDR3: CASSLFAGADNEQFF
DNA: TGTGCCAGCAGCTTATTCGCGGGAGCCGACAATGAGCAGTTCTTC

V: TRBV6-5
D: NA
J: TRBJ1-2
CDR3: CASSAGRTNYGYTF
DNA: TGTGCCAGCAGTGCAGGGAGGACTAACTATGGCTACACCTTC

V: TRBV2
D: TRBD1
J: TRBJ1-1
CDR3: CASSRTGMNTEAFF
DNA: TGTGCCAGCAGTCGGACAGGGATGAACACTGAAGCTTTCTTT

V: TRBV19
D: NA
J: TRBJ1-1
CDR3: CASSLYRGNTEAFF
DNA: TGTGCCAGTTCACTTTATAGGGGGAACACTGAAGCTTTCTTT